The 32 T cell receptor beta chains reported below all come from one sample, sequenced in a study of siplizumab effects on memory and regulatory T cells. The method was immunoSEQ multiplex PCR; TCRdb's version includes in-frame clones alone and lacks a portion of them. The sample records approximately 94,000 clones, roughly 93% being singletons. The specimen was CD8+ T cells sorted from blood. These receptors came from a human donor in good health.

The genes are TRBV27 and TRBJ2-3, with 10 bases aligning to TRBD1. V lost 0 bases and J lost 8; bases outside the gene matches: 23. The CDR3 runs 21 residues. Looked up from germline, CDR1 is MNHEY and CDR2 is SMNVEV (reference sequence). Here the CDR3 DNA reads TGTGCCAGCAGTTTATCGACAGGGGGCGCGGGTCGGGAGGGCCACCCCGGTACGCAGTATTTT. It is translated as CASSLSTGGAGREGHPGTQYF.

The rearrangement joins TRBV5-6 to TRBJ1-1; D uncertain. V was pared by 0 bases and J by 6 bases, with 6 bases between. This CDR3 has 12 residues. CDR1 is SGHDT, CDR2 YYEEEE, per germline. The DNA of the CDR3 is TGTGCCAGCAGCTTGGTTCTGTCTGAAGCTTTCTTT. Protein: CASSLVLSEAFF. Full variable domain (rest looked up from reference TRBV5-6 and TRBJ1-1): DAGVTQSPTHLIKTRGQQVTLRCSPKSGHDTVSWYQQALGQGPQFIFQYYEEEERQRGNFPDRFSGHQFPNYSSELNVNALLLGDSALYLCASSLVLSEAFFGQGTRLTVV.

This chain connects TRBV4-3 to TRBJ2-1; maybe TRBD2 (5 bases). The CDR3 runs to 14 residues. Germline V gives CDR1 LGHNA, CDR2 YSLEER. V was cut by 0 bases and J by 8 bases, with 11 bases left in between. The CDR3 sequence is CASSQERALDEQFF. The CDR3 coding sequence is TGCGCCAGCAGCCAAGAGAGGGCGCTGGATGAGCAGTTCTTC.

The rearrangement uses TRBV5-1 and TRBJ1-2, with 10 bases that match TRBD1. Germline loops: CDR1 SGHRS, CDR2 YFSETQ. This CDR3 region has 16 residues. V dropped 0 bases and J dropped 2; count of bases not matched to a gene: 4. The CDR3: CASSLGDRGLNYGYTF. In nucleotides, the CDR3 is TGCGCCAGCAGCTTGGGGGACAGGGGTTTGAACTATGGCTACACCTTC.

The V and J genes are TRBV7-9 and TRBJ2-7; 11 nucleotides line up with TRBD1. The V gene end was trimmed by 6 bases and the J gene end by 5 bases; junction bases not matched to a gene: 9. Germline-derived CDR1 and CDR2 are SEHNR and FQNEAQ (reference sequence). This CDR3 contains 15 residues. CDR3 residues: CASSQPGQGVHEQYF. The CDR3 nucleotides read TGTGCCAGCAGTCAACCGGGACAGGGGGTCCACGAGCAGTACTTC.

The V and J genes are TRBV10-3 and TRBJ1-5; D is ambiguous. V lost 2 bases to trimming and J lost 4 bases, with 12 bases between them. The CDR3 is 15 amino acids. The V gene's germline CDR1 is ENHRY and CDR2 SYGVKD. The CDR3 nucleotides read TGTGCCATCAGTGAGAGTAGGGCAGAAAATCAGCCCCAGCATTTT. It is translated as CAISESRAENQPQHF.

Here the CDR3 reads CASSVATGGRETQYF. CDR3 bases: TGTGCCAGCAGCGTAGCGACAGGGGGCAGGGAGACCCAGTACTTC. The chain employs TRBV9 and TRBJ2-5; 10 bases agree with TRBD1. Germline CDR1 and CDR2: SGDLS and YYNGEE. V was pared by 0 bases and J by 5 bases, with 4 bases of the junction left unmatched. The length of the CDR3 is 15 residues.

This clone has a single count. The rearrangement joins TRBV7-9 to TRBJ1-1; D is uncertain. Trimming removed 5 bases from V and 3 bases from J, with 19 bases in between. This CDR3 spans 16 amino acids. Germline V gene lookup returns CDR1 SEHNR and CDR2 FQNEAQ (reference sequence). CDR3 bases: TGTGCCAGCAGCCCCACCCCACTTGGTAGCGACACTGAAGCTTTCTTT. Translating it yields CASSPTPLGSDTEAFF.

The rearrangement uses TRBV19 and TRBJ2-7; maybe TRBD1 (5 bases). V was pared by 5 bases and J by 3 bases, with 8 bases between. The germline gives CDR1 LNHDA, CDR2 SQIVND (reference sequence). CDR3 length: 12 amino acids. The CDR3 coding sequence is TGTGCCAGTAGTCAAGACAGCTACGAGCAGTACTTC. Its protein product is CASSQDSYEQYF.

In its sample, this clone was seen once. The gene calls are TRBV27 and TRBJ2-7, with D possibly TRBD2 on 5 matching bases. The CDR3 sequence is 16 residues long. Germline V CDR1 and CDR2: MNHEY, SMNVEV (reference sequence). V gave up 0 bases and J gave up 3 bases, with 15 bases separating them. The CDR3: CASSLSTVEGYYEQYF. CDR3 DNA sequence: TGTGCCAGCAGTTTATCTACGGTCGAGGGTTACTACGAGCAGTACTTC.

The CDR3 coding sequence is TGCGCCAGCAGCCAAGATACTAGCGGGTACAATGAGCAGTTCTTC. This encodes CASSQDTSGYNEQFF. The rearrangement uses TRBV4-3 and TRBJ2-1; 9 positions agree with TRBD2. This CDR3 has 15 amino acids. V was clipped by 0 bases and J by 4 bases; unmatched bases: 1. From germline, CDR1 is LGHNA and CDR2 YSLEER.

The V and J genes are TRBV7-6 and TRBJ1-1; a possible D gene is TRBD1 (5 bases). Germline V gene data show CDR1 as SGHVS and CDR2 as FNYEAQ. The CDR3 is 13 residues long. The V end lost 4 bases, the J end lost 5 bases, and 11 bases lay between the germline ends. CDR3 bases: TGTGCCAGCAGCTCGACAGCCGGGACTGAAGCTTTCTTT. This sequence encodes CASSSTAGTEAFF.

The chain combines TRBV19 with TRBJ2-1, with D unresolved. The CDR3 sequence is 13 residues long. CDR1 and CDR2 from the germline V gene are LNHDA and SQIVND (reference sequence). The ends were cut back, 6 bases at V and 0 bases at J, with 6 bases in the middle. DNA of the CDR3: TGTGCCAGTAGACTTAGCTCCTACAATGAGCAGTTCTTC. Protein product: CASRLSSYNEQFF.

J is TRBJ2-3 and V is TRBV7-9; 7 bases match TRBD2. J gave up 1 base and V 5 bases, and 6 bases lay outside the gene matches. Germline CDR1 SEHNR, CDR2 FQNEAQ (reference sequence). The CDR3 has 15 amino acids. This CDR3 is CASSPYAGGTDTQYF. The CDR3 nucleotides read TGTGCCAGCAGCCCGTACGCGGGGGGCACAGATACGCAGTATTTT.

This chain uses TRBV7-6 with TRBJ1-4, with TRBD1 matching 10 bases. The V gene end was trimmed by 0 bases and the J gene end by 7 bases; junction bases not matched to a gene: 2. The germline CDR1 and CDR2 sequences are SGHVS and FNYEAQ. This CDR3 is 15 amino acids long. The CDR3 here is CASSLAGTGAEKLFF. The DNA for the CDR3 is TGTGCCAGCAGCTTAGCCGGGACAGGGGCTGAAAAACTGTTTTTT.

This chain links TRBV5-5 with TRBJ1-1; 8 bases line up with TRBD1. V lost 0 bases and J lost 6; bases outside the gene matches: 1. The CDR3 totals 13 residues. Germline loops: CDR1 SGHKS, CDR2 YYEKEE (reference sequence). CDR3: CASSLDRGAEAFF. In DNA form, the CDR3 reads TGTGCCAGCAGCTTGGACAGGGGGGCTGAAGCTTTCTTT.

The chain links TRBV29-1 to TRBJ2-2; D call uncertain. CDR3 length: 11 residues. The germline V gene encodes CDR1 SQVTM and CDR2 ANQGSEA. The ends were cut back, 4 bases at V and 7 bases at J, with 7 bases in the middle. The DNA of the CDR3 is TGCAGCGTTGGGGATGTCGGGGAGCTGTTTTTT. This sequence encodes CSVGDVGELFF.

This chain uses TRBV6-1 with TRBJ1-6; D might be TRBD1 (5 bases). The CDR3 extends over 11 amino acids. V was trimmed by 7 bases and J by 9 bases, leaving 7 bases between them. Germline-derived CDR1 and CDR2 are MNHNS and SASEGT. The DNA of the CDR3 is TGTGCCAGCAAAGGGGTTTCACCCCTCCACTTT. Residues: CASKGVSPLHF.

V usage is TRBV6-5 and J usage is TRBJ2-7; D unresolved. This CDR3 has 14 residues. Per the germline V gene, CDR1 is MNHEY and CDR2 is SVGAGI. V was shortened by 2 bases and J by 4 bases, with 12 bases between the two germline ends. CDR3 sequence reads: CASSYGPEVYEQYF. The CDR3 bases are TGTGCCAGCAGTTACGGGCCAGAGGTTTACGAGCAGTACTTC.

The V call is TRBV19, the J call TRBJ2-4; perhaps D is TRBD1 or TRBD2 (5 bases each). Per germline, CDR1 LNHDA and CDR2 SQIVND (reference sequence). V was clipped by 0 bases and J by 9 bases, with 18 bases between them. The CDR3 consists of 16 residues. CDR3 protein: CASSIDQWGKGRIQYF. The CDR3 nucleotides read TGTGCCAGTAGTATAGATCAATGGGGTAAGGGACGCATTCAGTACTTC.

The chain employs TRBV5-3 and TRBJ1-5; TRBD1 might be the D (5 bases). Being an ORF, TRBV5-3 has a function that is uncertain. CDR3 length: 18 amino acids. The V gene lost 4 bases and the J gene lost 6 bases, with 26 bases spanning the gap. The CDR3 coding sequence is TGTGCCAGAAGCCGAACTTTTTGGCTGGGGCAGGGCGGTCAGCCCCAGCATTTT. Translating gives CARSRTFWLGQGGQPQHF.

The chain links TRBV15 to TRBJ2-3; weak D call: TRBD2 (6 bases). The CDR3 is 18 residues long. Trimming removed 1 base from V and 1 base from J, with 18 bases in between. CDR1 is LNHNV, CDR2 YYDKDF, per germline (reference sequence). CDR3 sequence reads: CATSRVEGDQNRTDTQYF. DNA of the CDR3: TGTGCCACCAGCAGAGTGGAGGGAGACCAGAACCGCACAGATACGCAGTATTTT.

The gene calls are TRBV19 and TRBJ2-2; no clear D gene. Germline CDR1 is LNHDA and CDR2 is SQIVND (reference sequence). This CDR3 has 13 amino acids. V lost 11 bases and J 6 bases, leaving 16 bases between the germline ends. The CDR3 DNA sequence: TGTGCCGTTTTAGGGCTGCAAGCCGGGGAGCTGTTTTTT. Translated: CAVLGLQAGELFF.

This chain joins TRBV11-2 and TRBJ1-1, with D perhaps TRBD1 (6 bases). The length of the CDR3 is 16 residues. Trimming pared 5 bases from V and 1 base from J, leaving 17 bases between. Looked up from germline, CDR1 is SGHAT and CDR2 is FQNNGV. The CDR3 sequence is CASSPIGGEWNTEAFF. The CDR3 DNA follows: TGTGCCAGCAGCCCAATAGGGGGGGAGTGGAACACTGAAGCTTTCTTT. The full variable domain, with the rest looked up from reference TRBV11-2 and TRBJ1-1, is EAGVAQSPRYKIIEKRQSVAFWCNPISGHATLYWYQQILGQGPKLLIQFQNNGVVDDSQLPKDRFSAERLKGVDSTLKIQPAKLEDSAVYLCASSPIGGEWNTEAFFGQGTRLTVV.

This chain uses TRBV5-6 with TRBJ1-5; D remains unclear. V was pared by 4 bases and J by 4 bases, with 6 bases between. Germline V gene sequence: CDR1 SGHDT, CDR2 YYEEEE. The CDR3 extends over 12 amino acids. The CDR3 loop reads CASSRLNQPQHF. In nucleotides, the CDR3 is TGTGCCAGCAGCCGGTTAAATCAGCCCCAGCATTTT. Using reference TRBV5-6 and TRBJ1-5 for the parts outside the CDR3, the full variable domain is DAGVTQSPTHLIKTRGQQVTLRCSPKSGHDTVSWYQQALGQGPQFIFQYYEEEERQRGNFPDRFSGHQFPNYSSELNVNALLLGDSALYLCASSRLNQPQHFGDGTRLSIL.

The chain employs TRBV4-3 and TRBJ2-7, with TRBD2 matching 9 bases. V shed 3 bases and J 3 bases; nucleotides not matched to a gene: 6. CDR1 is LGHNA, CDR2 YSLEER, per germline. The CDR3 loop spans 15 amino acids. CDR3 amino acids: CASSQGTSSFYEQYF. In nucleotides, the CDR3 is TGCGCCAGCAGCCAGGGGACTAGCAGCTTCTACGAGCAGTACTTC.

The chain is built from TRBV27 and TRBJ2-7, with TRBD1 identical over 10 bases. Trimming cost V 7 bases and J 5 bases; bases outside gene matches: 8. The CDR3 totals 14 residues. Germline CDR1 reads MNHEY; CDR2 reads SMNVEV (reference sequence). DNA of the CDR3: TGTGCCAGCACCCCGACAGGGGGCATAAACGAGCAGTACTTC. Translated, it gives CASTPTGGINEQYF.

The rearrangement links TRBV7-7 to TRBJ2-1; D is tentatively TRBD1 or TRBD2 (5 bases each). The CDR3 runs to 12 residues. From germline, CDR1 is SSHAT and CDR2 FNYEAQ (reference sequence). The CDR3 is CATGTPGNEQFF. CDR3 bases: TGTGCTACCGGGACCCCAGGGAATGAGCAGTTCTTC.

The CDR3 sequence: CASSQDFKGWNTGELFF. CDR3 sequence (DNA): TGCGCCAGCAGCCAAGATTTTAAGGGTTGGAACACCGGGGAGCTGTTTTTT. The V gene is TRBV4-1, the J gene TRBJ2-2; D call uncertain. This CDR3 has 17 residues. From germline, CDR1 is MGHRA and CDR2 YSYEKL. V lost 0 bases to trimming and J lost 1 base, with 12 bases between them.

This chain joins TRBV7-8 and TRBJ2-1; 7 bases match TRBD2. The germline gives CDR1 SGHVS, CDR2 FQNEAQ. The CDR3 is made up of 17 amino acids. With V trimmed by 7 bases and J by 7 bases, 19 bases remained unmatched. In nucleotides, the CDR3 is TGTGCCAGCATCCCATATCCCTATCTTCGGGAGGCTAATGAGCAGTTCTTC. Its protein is CASIPYPYLREANEQFF.

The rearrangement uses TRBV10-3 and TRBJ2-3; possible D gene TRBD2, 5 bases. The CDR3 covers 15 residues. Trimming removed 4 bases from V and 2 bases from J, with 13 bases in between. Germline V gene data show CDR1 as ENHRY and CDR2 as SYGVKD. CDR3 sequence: CAISGVGGSTDTQYF. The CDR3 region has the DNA TGTGCCATCAGTGGGGTCGGCGGGTCCACAGATACGCAGTATTTT.

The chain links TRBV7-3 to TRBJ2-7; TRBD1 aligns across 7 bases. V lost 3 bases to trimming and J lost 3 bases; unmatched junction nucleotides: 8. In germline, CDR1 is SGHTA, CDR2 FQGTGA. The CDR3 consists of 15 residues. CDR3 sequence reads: CASSLAPGQFYEQYF. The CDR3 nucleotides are TGTGCCAGCAGCTTGGCCCCGGGACAGTTCTACGAGCAGTACTTC.